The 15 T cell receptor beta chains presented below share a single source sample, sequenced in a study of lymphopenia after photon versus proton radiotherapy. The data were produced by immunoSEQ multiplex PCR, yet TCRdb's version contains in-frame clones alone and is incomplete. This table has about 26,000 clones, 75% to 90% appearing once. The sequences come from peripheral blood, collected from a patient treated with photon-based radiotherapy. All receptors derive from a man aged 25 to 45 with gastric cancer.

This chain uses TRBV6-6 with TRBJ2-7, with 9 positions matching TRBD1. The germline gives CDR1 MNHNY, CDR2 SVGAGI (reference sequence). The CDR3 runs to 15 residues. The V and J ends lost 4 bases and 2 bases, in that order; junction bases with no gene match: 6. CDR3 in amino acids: CASSSRQGGTYEQYF. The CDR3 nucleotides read TGTGCCAGCAGTTCCCGACAGGGGGGGACCTACGAGCAGTACTTC.

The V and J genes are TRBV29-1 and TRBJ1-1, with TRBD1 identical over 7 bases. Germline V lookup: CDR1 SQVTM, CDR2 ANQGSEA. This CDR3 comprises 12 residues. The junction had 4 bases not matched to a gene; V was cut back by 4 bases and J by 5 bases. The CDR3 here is CSVGQGATEAFF. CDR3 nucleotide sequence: TGCAGCGTTGGACAGGGAGCGACTGAAGCTTTCTTT. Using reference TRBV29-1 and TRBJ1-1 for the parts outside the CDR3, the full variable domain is SAVISQKPSRDICQRGTSLTIQCQVDSQVTMMFWYRQQPGQSLTLIATANQGSEATYESGFVIDKFPISRPNLTFSTLTVSNMSPEDSSIYLCSVGQGATEAFFGQGTRLTVV.

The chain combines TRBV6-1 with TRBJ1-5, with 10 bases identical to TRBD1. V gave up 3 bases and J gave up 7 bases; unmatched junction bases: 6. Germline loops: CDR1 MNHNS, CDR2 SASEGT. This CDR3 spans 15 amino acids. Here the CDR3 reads CASSERQGAGQPQHF. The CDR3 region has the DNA TGTGCCAGCAGTGAGCGACAGGGGGCTGGCCAGCCCCAGCATTTT.

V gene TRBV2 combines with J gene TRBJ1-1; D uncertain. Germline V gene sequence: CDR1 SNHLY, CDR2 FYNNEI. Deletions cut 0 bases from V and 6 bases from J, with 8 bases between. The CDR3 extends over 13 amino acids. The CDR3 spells CASSEAANPEAFF. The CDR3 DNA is TGTGCCAGCAGTGAAGCTGCGAATCCTGAAGCTTTCTTT.

The CDR3 region has the DNA TGTGCCAGCAGCAAAGAGGGACAAGAGACCCAGTACTTC. This translates into CASSKEGQETQYF. The chain uses TRBV2 and TRBJ2-5, with a tentative D call TRBD2 (5 bases). V lost 6 bases and J lost 2, with 10 bases in between. The CDR3 has 13 residues. The germline V gene encodes CDR1 SNHLY and CDR2 FYNNEI. The complete variable domain, with remaining parts taken from reference TRBV2 and TRBJ2-5, reads EPEVTQTPSHQVTQMGQEVILRCVPISNHLYFYWYRQILGQKVEFLVSFYNNEISEKSEIFDDQFSVERPDGSNFTLKIRSTKLEDSAMYFCASSKEGQETQYFGPGTRLLVL.

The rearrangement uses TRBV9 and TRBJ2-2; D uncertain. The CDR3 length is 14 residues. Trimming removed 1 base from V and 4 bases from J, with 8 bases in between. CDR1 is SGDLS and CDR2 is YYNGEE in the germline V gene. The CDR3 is CASSVTWGTGELFF. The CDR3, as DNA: TGTGCCAGCAGCGTAACATGGGGCACCGGGGAGCTGTTTTTT.

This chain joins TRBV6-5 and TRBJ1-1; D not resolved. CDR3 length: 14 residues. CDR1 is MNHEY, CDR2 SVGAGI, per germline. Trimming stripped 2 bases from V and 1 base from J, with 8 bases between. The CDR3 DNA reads TGTGCCAGCAGTTACCGGCGGCAGAACACTGAAGCTTTCTTT. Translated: CASSYRRQNTEAFF.

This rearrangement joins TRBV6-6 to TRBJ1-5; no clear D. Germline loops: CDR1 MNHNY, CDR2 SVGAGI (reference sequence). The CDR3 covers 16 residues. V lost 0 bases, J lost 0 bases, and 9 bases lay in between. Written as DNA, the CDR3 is TGTGCCAGCAGTTACTCATTGTCGAATAGCAATCAGCCCCAGCATTTT. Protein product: CASSYSLSNSNQPQHF.

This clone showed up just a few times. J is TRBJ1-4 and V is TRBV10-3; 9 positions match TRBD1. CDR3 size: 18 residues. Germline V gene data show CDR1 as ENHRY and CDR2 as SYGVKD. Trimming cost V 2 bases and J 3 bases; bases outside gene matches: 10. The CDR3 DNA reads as TGTGCCATCAGTGAGACAATGGGACAGGGCCTTCCTAATGAAAAACTGTTTTTT. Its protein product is CAISETMGQGLPNEKLFF.

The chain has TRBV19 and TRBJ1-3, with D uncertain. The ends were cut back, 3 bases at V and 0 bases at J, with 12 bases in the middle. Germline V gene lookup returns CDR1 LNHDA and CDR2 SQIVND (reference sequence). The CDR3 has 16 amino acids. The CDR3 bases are TGTGCCAGTAGTATGCTCGACACCTACTCTGGAAACACCATATATTTT. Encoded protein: CASSMLDTYSGNTIYF. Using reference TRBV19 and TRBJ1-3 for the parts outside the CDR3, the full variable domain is DGGITQSPKYLFRKEGQNVTLSCEQNLNHDAMYWYRQDPGQGLRLIYYSQIVNDFQKGDIAEGYSVSREKKESFPLTVTSAQKNPTAFYLCASSMLDTYSGNTIYFGEGSWLTVV.

CDR3 sequence reads: CASSLAGEMYEQYF. The CDR3 nucleotides are TGTGCCAGCAGTCTAGCGGGAGAGATGTACGAGCAGTACTTC. The chain links TRBV28 to TRBJ2-7, with 10 bases that match TRBD2. Germline assignment: CDR1 MDHEN and CDR2 SYDVKM. The ends lost 5 bases at V and 4 bases at J; junction bases unmatched: 5. The CDR3 runs to 14 residues.

CDR3 region: CSAIYSSEQYF. CDR3 nucleotides: TGCAGTGCTATTTACTCGAGCGAGCAGTACTTC. The rearrangement uses TRBV20-1 and TRBJ2-7; D is unclear. Germline assignment: CDR1 DFQATT and CDR2 SNEGSKA (reference sequence). The CDR3 runs to 11 residues. Trimming cost V 4 bases and J 6 bases, with 10 bases left between them.

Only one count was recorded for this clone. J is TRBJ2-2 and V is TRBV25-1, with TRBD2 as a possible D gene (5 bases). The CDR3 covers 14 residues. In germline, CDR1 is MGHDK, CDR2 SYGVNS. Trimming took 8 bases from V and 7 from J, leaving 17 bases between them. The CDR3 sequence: CASAGDSYGGELFF. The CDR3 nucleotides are TGTGCCAGCGCCGGGGATTCTTATGGCGGGGAGCTGTTTTTT.

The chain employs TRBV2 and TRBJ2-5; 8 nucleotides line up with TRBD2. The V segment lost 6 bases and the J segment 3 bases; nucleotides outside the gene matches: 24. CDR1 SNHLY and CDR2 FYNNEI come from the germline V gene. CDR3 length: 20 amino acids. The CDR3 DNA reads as TGTGCCAGCAGAGGAGAAGTACGTGAGGGGACTAGAAAACGAAAAGAGACCCAGTACTTC. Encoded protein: CASRGEVREGTRKRKETQYF.

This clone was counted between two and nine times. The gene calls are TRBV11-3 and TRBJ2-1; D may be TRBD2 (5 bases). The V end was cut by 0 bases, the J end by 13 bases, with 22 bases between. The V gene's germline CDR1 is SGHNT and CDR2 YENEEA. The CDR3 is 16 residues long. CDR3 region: CASSLDEGTDRKGQFF. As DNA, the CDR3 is TGTGCCAGCAGCTTAGATGAGGGAACAGATCGAAAAGGACAGTTCTTC.